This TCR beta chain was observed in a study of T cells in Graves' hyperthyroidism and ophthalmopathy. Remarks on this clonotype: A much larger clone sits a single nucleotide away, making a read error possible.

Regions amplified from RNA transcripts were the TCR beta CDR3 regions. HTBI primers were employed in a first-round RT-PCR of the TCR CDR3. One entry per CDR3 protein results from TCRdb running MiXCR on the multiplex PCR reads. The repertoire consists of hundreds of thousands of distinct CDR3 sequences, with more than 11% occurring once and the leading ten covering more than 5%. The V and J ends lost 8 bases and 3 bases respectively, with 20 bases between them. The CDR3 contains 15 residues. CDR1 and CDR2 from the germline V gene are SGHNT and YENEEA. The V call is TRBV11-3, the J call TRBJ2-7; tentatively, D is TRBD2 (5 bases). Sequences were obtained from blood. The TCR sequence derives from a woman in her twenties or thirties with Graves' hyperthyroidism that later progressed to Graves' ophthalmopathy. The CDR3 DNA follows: TGTGCCAGCGTTGGCGGCGGGTTTAAGAACTACGAGCAGTACTTC. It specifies CASVGGGFKNYEQYF.